Shown below are 24 T cell receptor beta chains from a single sample sequenced in a study of early T cells in non-severe SARS-CoV-2 infection. TCRdb independently ran MiXCR on the 5' RACE reads; one entry per CDR3 protein. In the table there are roughly 92,000 distinct CDR3 sequences, more than 10% of which are singletons. The material sequenced was whole blood, taken at baseline. These receptor sequences come from an adult who was a healthcare worker with PCR-confirmed SARS-CoV-2 infection or an uninfected control (not recorded which).

The chain combines TRBV7-2 with TRBJ1-1, with D unresolved. V shed 5 bases and J shed 4 bases, with 11 bases lying between them. Germline V gene lookup returns CDR1 SGHTA and CDR2 FQGNSA. The CDR3 has 13 amino acids. The CDR3 DNA reads as TGTGCCAGCAGCACCTACTTCGCCACTGAAGCTTTCTTT. As protein: CASSTYFATEAFF.

This clonotype has a handful of counts. The V and J genes are TRBV25-1 and TRBJ1-1, with D perhaps matching TRBD1 (6 bases). Germline V CDR1 and CDR2: MGHDK, SYGVNS. V lost 1 base to trimming and J lost 5 bases, with 14 bases between them. CDR3 length: 15 residues. CDR3 DNA sequence: TGTGCCAGCAGTGAATTTGGCAGGGGCTATACTGAAGCTTTCTTT. It is translated as CASSEFGRGYTEAFF.

This clonotype was picked up a small number of times. CDR3 coding DNA: TGTGCCAGCAGGTCCCCGGGACGTGTCTACGAGCAGTACTTC. It is translated as CASRSPGRVYEQYF. The V and J genes are TRBV11-2 and TRBJ2-7; D possibly uses TRBD1 or TRBD2 (5 bases each). Germline V gene sequence: CDR1 SGHAT, CDR2 FQNNGV. Trimming took 6 bases from V and 3 from J, leaving 15 bases between them. This CDR3 region has 14 residues.

The rearrangement joins TRBV20-1 to TRBJ1-1; D is perhaps TRBD1 (6 bases). V was trimmed by 0 bases and J by 4 bases, leaving 15 bases between them. The CDR3 has 15 residues. Germline assignment: CDR1 DFQATT and CDR2 SNEGSKA (reference sequence). CDR3 in amino acids: CSAREGSGAGTEAFF. CDR3 DNA: TGCAGTGCTAGAGAGGGCTCAGGGGCGGGCACTGAAGCTTTCTTT.

This clonotype showed up just a few times. The chain has TRBV5-1 and TRBJ2-1; D may be TRBD2 (5 bases). CDR1 and CDR2 from the germline V gene are SGHRS and YFSETQ. The ends were cut back, 1 base at V and 1 base at J, with 9 bases in the middle. The CDR3 length is 15 residues. The CDR3 here is CASSLMGSSYNEQFF. The CDR3 bases are TGCGCCAGCAGCTTGATGGGGAGTTCCTACAATGAGCAGTTCTTC.

V and J are TRBV5-4 and TRBJ1-1; D unclear. The V gene lost 7 bases and the J gene lost 0 bases, with 4 bases spanning the gap. Looked up from germline, CDR1 is SGHNT and CDR2 is YYREEE (reference sequence). The CDR3 length is 11 residues. DNA for the CDR3: TGTGCCAGCGGTGTGAACACTGAAGCTTTCTTT. It yields the protein CASGVNTEAFF. The full variable domain, in which reference TRBV5-4 and TRBJ1-1 provide the parts outside the CDR3, is ETGVTQSPTHLIKTRGQQVTLRCSSQSGHNTVSWYQQALGQGPQFIFQYYREEENGRGNFPPRFSGLQFPNYSSELNVNALELDDSALYLCASGVNTEAFFGQGTRLTVV.

V usage is TRBV2 and J usage is TRBJ1-1; 8 bases fit TRBD1. The CDR3 has 17 residues. Trimming removed 5 bases from V and 0 bases from J; junction bases left unmatched: 11. Germline CDR1 SNHLY, CDR2 FYNNEI. The CDR3 spells CASSLGQGLFMNTEAFF. The CDR3 region has the DNA TGTGCCAGCAGTTTAGGACAGGGACTTTTCATGAACACTGAAGCTTTCTTT.

The V and J genes are TRBV12-3 or TRBV12-4 and TRBJ2-1; 7 positions agree with TRBD2. The V and J ends lost 8 bases and 7 bases, in that order; junction bases with no gene match: 8. The CDR3 sequence is 13 residues long. For the CDR3, the DNA is TGTGCCAGCGGTAAGCGGGAAGGGAATGAGCAGTTCTTC. Translated: CASGKREGNEQFF.

The chain couples TRBV5-1 to TRBJ1-6, with no clear D. The CDR3 runs to 15 residues. V lost 0 bases, J lost 4 bases, and 8 bases lay in between. CDR1 is SGHRS and CDR2 is YFSETQ in the germline V gene. The CDR3 loop is CASSLGPEYNSPLHF. The CDR3 nucleotides read TGCGCCAGCAGCTTGGGCCCGGAGTATAATTCACCCCTCCACTTT.

This rearrangement joins TRBV14 to TRBJ2-2, with D unresolved. Germline V gene sequence: CDR1 SGHDN, CDR2 FVKESK. The CDR3 extends over 15 amino acids. The ends were cut back, 4 bases at V and 0 bases at J, with 9 bases in the middle. CDR3 region: CASSLRTSNTGELFF. The CDR3 DNA reads as TGTGCCAGCAGCCTCCGGACGTCGAACACCGGGGAGCTGTTTTTT.

A few counts support this clonotype. V is TRBV6-6 and J is TRBJ2-5; a possible D gene is TRBD2 (7 bases). This CDR3 comprises 15 residues. Trimming cost V 3 bases and J 4 bases, with 15 bases left between them. CDR1 is MNHNY and CDR2 is SVGAGI in the germline V gene (reference sequence). For the CDR3, the DNA is TGTGCCAGCAGTTATACTAGGGCGGGGGCAGAGACCCAGTACTTC. This encodes CASSYTRAGAETQYF.

The chain employs TRBV6-5 and TRBJ1-1, with D possibly being TRBD1 (6 bases). With 7 bases removed from V and 8 bases from J, the gap between germline ends came to 20 bases. This CDR3 is 14 amino acids long. Per the germline V gene, CDR1 is MNHEY and CDR2 is SVGAGI. CDR3 in amino acids: CASTSTGIIAEAFF. Here the CDR3 DNA reads TGTGCCAGCACCTCTACAGGGATTATCGCGGAAGCTTTCTTT.

This clonotype was observed a few times. V gene TRBV19 combines with J gene TRBJ2-7, with D maybe TRBD1 (5 bases). V was trimmed by 1 base and J by 2 bases, leaving 9 bases between them. The CDR3 consists of 14 residues. Per germline, CDR1 LNHDA and CDR2 SQIVND (reference sequence). The CDR3, as DNA: TGTGCCAGTAGTATAGCGGCAGGGACCTACGAGCAGTACTTC. Translated: CASSIAAGTYEQYF. The variable domain in full, completed from reference TRBV19 and TRBJ2-7, reads DGGITQSPKYLFRKEGQNVTLSCEQNLNHDAMYWYRQDPGQGLRLIYYSQIVNDFQKGDIAEGYSVSREKKESFPLTVTSAQKNPTAFYLCASSIAAGTYEQYFGPGTRLTVT.

The gene calls are TRBV19 and TRBJ2-7; D may be TRBD2 (6 bases). Germline V gene sequence: CDR1 LNHDA, CDR2 SQIVND (reference sequence). The CDR3 covers 13 residues. V was trimmed by 3 bases and J by 3 bases, leaving 9 bases between them. In DNA form, the CDR3 reads TGTGCCAGTAGTATGGAGGGAGGCTACGAGCAGTACTTC. Its translation: CASSMEGGYEQYF.

This clonotype was counted many times. The CDR3, as DNA: TGTGCCAGTAGTATAGTTTCGGGAAATGAGCAGTTCTTC. Translation gives CASSIVSGNEQFF. The V gene is TRBV19, the J gene TRBJ2-1; D may be TRBD2 (5 bases). V was pared by 1 base and J by 7 bases, with 8 bases between. Germline V gene lookup returns CDR1 LNHDA and CDR2 SQIVND (reference sequence). CDR3 length: 13 residues.

In its sample, this clonotype was seen a few times. The rearrangement joins TRBV5-1 to TRBJ2-7; D gene uncertain. Germline CDR1 is SGHRS and CDR2 is YFSETQ. V lost 4 bases and J lost 6, with 14 bases in between. CDR3 length: 13 residues. The CDR3 protein is CASSPGFTGEQYF. The CDR3 DNA is TGCGCCAGCAGCCCCGGTTTTACCGGCGAGCAGTACTTC.

This clonotype was seen at least ten times. This chain links TRBV18 with TRBJ1-3, with a tentative D call TRBD1 (5 bases). With 2 bases removed from V and 6 bases from J, the gap between germline ends came to 11 bases. The CDR3 runs 14 residues. Germline values: CDR1 KGHSH, CDR2 LQKENI. CDR3 bases: TGTGCCAGCTCACCATCCGGGGCTGAAAACACCATATATTTT. Translation gives CASSPSGAENTIYF.

The chain joins TRBV29-1 to TRBJ1-1; 9 positions match TRBD1. The germline gives CDR1 SQVTM, CDR2 ANQGSEA. The CDR3 has 13 residues. V shed 8 bases, J shed 1 base, and the junction held 5 bases outside the gene matches. The CDR3 DNA follows: TGCAGCACATTGACAGGGGGGAACACTGAAGCTTTCTTT. Encoded protein: CSTLTGGNTEAFF.

This clonotype showed up just a few times. V is TRBV5-1 and J is TRBJ1-3; D remains unclear. V was trimmed by 4 bases and J by 0 bases, leaving 8 bases between them. The CDR3 totals 14 residues. Germline values: CDR1 SGHRS, CDR2 YFSETQ. The CDR3 coding sequence is TGCGCCAGCAGCGAGACAAACTCTGGAAACACCATATATTTT. It yields the protein CASSETNSGNTIYF.

This clonotype occurred a few times. The chain employs TRBV20-1 and TRBJ2-2; the match to TRBD2 covers 11 bases. Germline CDR1 is DFQATT and CDR2 is SNEGSKA (reference sequence). Trimming took 0 bases from V and 5 from J; bases not matched to a gene: 8. The CDR3 has 17 residues. CDR3: CSARDRTSGSRTGELFF. For the CDR3, the DNA is TGCAGTGCTAGAGACCGAACTAGCGGGAGCAGAACCGGGGAGCTGTTTTTT.

The rearrangement uses TRBV18 and TRBJ1-5; D not certain. CDR1 and CDR2 (germline): KGHSH, LQKENI. Trimming removed 6 bases at V and 3 bases at J, with 9 bases between. This CDR3 contains 13 residues. The CDR3 sequence: CASSGWTNQPQHF. The CDR3 DNA reads as TGTGCCAGCTCCGGCTGGACCAATCAGCCCCAGCATTTT.

The V gene is TRBV6-5, the J gene TRBJ1-4, with 9 bases aligning to TRBD1. Trimming took 6 bases from V and 10 from J; bases not matched to a gene: 9. Germline V gene lookup returns CDR1 MNHEY and CDR2 SVGAGI. The CDR3 has 14 residues. CDR3 region: CASSSGQGLAKLFF. The CDR3 DNA follows: TGTGCCAGCAGCTCGGGACAGGGATTGGCAAAACTGTTTTTT.

J is TRBJ2-1 and V is TRBV29-1; 7 nucleotides align to TRBD1. The CDR3 is 11 residues long. Germline CDR1 SQVTM, CDR2 ANQGSEA. Germline trimming cut 5 bases from V and 7 bases from J; bases unmatched to any gene: 2. The CDR3 DNA reads as TGCAGCGTTTCCAGGGGGAATGAGCAGTTCTTC. Its translation: CSVSRGNEQFF.

Only a few counts were recorded for this clonotype. The chain has TRBV3-1 and TRBJ2-1; TRBD2 matches at 9 bases. Germline V gene lookup returns CDR1 LGHDT and CDR2 YNNKEL (reference sequence). The V gene end was trimmed by 1 base and the J gene end by 2 bases; junction bases not matched to a gene: 6. This CDR3 has 17 residues. The DNA for the CDR3 is TGTGCCAGCAGCCAAGTTAGCGGGAGAGAGACCTACAATGAGCAGTTCTTC. Amino acids: CASSQVSGRETYNEQFF.